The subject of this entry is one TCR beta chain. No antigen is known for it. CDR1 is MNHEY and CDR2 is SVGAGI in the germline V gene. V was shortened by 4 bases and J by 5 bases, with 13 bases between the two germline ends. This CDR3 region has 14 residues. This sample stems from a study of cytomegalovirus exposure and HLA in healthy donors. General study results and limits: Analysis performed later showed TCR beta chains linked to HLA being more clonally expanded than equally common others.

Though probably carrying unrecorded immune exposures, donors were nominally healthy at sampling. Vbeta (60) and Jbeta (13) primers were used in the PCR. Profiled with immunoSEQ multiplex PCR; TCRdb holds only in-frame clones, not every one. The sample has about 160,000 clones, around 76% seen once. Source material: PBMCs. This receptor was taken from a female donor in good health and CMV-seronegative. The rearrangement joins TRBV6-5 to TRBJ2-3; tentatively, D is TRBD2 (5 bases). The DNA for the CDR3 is TGTGCCAGCAGTTCTCGACTAAGCGGAGATACGCAGTATTTT. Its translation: CASSSRLSGDTQYF.